These T cell receptor beta chains were read from a single sample in a study of T cells and copy number aberrations in small-cell lung cancer. Profiled with immunoSEQ multiplex PCR; TCRdb holds only in-frame clones, not every one. Altogether roughly 6,300 clones are present, roughly four fifths being singletons, with the ten largest covering about 9.5%. What was sequenced was normal tissue next to the tumor. These receptors came from an older woman with small cell lung cancer. Some clones in this sample may be carry-over from other donors' samples. Both conserved end residues are part of each CDR3. Each record gives: CDR3 length, clone size, V gene, J gene, D gene, CDR3 protein, CDR3 DNA. The D gene is left open where the match is weak. Some rows mark clone size as missing; the rest say once, few, many or name a class of expanded clone.

length: 13; size: NA; V: TRBV29-1; J: TRBJ2-5; D: TRBD2; CDR3: CSVLTSGQETQYF; DNA: TGCAGCGTCTTGACTAGCGGTCAAGAGACCCAGTACTTC
length: 13; size: few; V: TRBV4-1; J: TRBJ1-1; D: NA; CDR3: CASSQTGSGEAFF; DNA: TGCGCCAGCAGCCAAACGGGTTCCGGTGAAGCTTTCTTT
length: 14; size: medium-sized; V: TRBV5-1; J: TRBJ2-1; D: NA; CDR3: CASLGGAYTDEQFF; DNA: TGCGCCAGCCTAGGGGGGGCGTATACGGATGAGCAGTTCTTC
length: 16; size: once; V: TRBV7-9; J: TRBJ1-1; D: NA; CDR3: CASSGAGNSLNTEAFF; DNA: TGTGCCAGCAGCGGGGCCGGGAACTCCTTGAACACTGAAGCTTTCTTT
length: 16; size: NA; V: TRBV19; J: TRBJ2-5; D: TRBD2; CDR3: CASSPGGLAAQETQYF; DNA: TGTGCCAGTAGTCCCGGGGGACTAGCGGCCCAAGAGACCCAGTACTTC
length: 16; size: few; V: TRBV18; J: TRBJ2-7; D: TRBD1; CDR3: CASSPRTGQGFSEQYF; DNA: TGTGCCAGCTCACCTAGGACGGGACAGGGGTTTTCCGAGCAGTACTTC
length: 15; size: medium-sized; V: TRBV6-1; J: TRBJ1-2; D: NA; CDR3: CASSEAPTALEGYTF; DNA: TGTGCCAGCAGTGAAGCGCCGACAGCCCTTGAGGGCTACACCTTC
length: 12; size: NA; V: TRBV6-6; J: TRBJ2-1; D: NA; CDR3: CASSYSGGEQFF; DNA: TGTGCCAGCAGTTACTCGGGAGGTGAGCAGTTCTTC
length: 13; size: NA; V: TRBV7-9; J: TRBJ1-1; D: NA; CDR3: CASGEGADQGLFF; DNA: TGTGCCTCAGGGGAAGGAGCGGATCAAGGGCTTTTCTTT
length: 17; size: NA; V: TRBV5-1; J: TRBJ2-3; D: NA; CDR3: CASSLGSAGPPPDTQYF; DNA: TGCGCCAGCAGCTTGGGATCGGCGGGCCCCCCCCCAGATACGCAGTATTTT
length: 15; size: NA; V: TRBV6-1; J: TRBJ1-4; D: NA; CDR3: CASIPPGNLNEKLFF; DNA: TGTGCCAGCATCCCCCCGGGAAACTTGAATGAAAAACTGTTTTTT
length: 15; size: NA; V: TRBV15; J: TRBJ1-3; D: NA; CDR3: CATSRDVDAGNTIYF; DNA: TGTGCCACCAGCAGAGATGTAGACGCTGGAAACACCATATATTTT
length: 14; size: NA; V: TRBV29-1; J: TRBJ2-3; D: NA; CDR3: CSVAFGLGTDTQYF; DNA: TGCAGCGTTGCGTTCGGCCTGGGCACAGATACGCAGTATTTT
length: 12; size: NA; V: TRBV7-9; J: TRBJ1-2; D: NA; CDR3: CASSSTGYGYTF; DNA: TGTGCCAGCAGCTCAACAGGCTATGGCTACACCTTC
length: 13; size: NA; V: TRBV7-8; J: TRBJ2-1; D: NA; CDR3: CASSLRQRNEQFF; DNA: TGTGCCAGCAGCTTACGTCAACGGAATGAGCAGTTCTTC
length: 14; size: NA; V: TRBV19; J: TRBJ2-7; D: TRBD1; CDR3: CASSFAGTGDEQYF; DNA: TGTGCCAGTAGTTTTGCCGGGACAGGGGACGAGCAGTACTTC
length: 11; size: large; V: TRBV21-1; J: TRBJ1-5; D: NA; CDR3: CASSPPWPQHF; DNA: TGTGCCAGCAGCCCCCCATGGCCCCAGCATTTT
length: 14; size: NA; V: TRBV5-4; J: TRBJ2-7; D: NA; CDR3: CASSSRDGPREQYF; DNA: TGTGCCAGCAGCTCCCGGGACGGTCCGCGCGAGCAGTACTTC
length: 15; size: NA; V: TRBV5-6; J: TRBJ2-1; D: TRBD2; CDR3: CASSFGPSGFNEQFF; DNA: TGTGCCAGCAGCTTCGGCCCTAGCGGATTCAATGAGCAGTTCTTC
length: 16; size: NA; V: TRBV6-5; J: TRBJ1-1; D: NA; CDR3: CASSYSNRQVVAEAFF; DNA: TGTGCCAGCAGTTACTCGAATCGGCAAGTAGTGGCTGAAGCTTTCTTT
length: 14; size: NA; V: TRBV30; J: TRBJ2-1; D: NA; CDR3: CAWSVTTVADEQFF; DNA: TGTGCCTGGAGTGTAACTACTGTGGCGGATGAGCAGTTCTTC
length: 15; size: once; V: TRBV5-5; J: TRBJ1-2; D: NA; CDR3: CASSLDWAINYGYTF; DNA: TGTGCCAGCAGCTTAGACTGGGCCATAAACTATGGCTACACCTTC
length: 15; size: NA; V: TRBV5-5; J: TRBJ2-3; D: TRBD2; CDR3: CASSLGGSGRGTQYF; DNA: TGTGCCAGCAGCTTAGGAGGGAGCGGGAGGGGGACGCAGTATTTT
length: 16; size: once; V: TRBV28; J: TRBJ2-5; D: NA; CDR3: CASSTSGGGWRETQYF; DNA: TGTGCCAGCAGTACCAGCGGTGGAGGTTGGAGAGAGACCCAGTACTTC
length: 13; size: once; V: TRBV28; J: TRBJ2-5; D: NA; CDR3: CASSFVKLQTQYF; DNA: TGTGCCAGCAGTTTCGTAAAGTTGCAGACCCAGTACTTC
length: 18; size: NA; V: TRBV28; J: TRBJ1-5; D: TRBD1; CDR3: CASSQTGTGRTINQPQHF; DNA: TGTGCCAGCAGTCAAACGGGGACAGGGCGAACCATTAATCAGCCCCAGCATTTT
length: 13; size: few; V: TRBV6-1; J: TRBJ1-5; D: TRBD1; CDR3: CASRTGEGQPQHF; DNA: TGTGCCAGCAGGACAGGGGAGGGTCAGCCCCAGCATTTT
length: 12; size: NA; V: TRBV7-3; J: TRBJ2-2; D: NA; CDR3: CASSLDTGELFF; DNA: TGTGCCAGCAGCTTAGACACCGGGGAGCTGTTTTTT